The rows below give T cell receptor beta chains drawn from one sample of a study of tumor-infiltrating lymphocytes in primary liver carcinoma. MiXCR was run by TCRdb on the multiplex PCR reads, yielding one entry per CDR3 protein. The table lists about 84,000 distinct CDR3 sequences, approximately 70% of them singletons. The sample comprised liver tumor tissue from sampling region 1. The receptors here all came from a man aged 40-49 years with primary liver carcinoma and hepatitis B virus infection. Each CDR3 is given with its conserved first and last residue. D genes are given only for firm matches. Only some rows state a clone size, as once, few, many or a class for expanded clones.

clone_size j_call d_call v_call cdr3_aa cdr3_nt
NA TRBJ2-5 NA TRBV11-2 CASSWEVLRETQYF TGTGCCAGTAGCTGGGAGGTGCTGAGAGAGACCCAGTACTTC
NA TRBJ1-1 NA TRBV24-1 CATSANLNAEAFF TGTGCCACCAGTGCGAATCTGAACGCTGAAGCTTTCTTT
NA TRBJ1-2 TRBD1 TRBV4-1 CACSHDGTGDFDGYTF TGCGCCTGCAGCCACGACGGGACAGGGGATTTCGATGGCTACACCTTC
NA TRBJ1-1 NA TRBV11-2 CASSLDGDGRRRCTEAFF TGTGCCAGCAGCTTAGATGGGGACGGGAGGCGCCGGTGCACTGAAGCTTTCTTT
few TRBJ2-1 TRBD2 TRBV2 CASSTPGLANNEQFF TGTGCCAGCAGTACACCCGGACTAGCTAACAATGAGCAGTTCTTC
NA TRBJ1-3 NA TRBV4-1 CASSRGNYGSTIYF TGCGCCAGCAGCCGTGGTAACTATGGAAGCACCATATATTTT
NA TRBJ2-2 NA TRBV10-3 CATLGLGSAGELFF TGTGCCACCCTCGGCCTGGGATCAGCCGGGGAGCTGTTTTTT
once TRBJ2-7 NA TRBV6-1 CVSSLDESYEQYF TGTGTCAGCAGTCTCGATGAATCCTACGAGCAGTATTTC
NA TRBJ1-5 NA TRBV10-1 CASSPVDSNQSQHF TGCGCCAGCAGCCCCGTTGATAGCAATCAGTCCCAGCATTTT
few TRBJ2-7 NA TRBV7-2 CASSLGQQLSYEQYF TGTGCCAGCAGCTTGGGCCAGCAGCTCTCCTACGAGCAGTACTTC
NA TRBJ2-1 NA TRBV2 CAISDDGRGAGNEQFF TGTGCCATTAGTGACGACGGCAGGGGGGCTGGCAATGAGCAGTTCTTC
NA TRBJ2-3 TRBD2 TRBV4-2 CASSLTWEAGGFSTDTKYF TGTGCCAGCAGTCTCACTTGGGAGGCGGGAGGGTTTAGCACAGATACGAAGTATTTT
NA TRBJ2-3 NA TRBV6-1 CASTRTGDTHYF TGTGCCAGCACGCGGACGGGGGATACGCATTATTTT
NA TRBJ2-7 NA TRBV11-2 CASSQYQGGGYEQYF TGTGCTAGCAGCCAATATCAGGGAGGGGGCTACGAGCAGTACTTC
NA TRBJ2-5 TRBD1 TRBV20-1 CSASPRGLETQYF TGCAGTGCTAGCCCCAGGGGGCTCGAGACCCAGTACTTC
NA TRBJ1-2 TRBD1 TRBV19 CASSTSDRDYGYTF TGTGCCAGTAGTACCTCGGACAGGGACTATGGCTACACCTTC
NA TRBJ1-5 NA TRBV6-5 CASSYSGKQPQQF TGTGCCAGCAGCTACTCAGGGAAACAGCCCCAGCAGTTT
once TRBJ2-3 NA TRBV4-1 CASNPEDGATDTQYF TGTGCCAGCAACCCTGAGGACGGAGCCACAGATACGCAGTATTTT
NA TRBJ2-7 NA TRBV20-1 CSCKEEGCLREQYF TGCAGCTGTAAGGAGGAGGGGTGCCTACGAGAGCAGTACTTC
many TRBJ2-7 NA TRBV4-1 CASSQGQGGSYGQYF TGCGCCAGCAGCCAAGGGCAGGGCGGCTCCTACGGGCAGTACTTC
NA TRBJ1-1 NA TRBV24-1 CATSDPRTAEAFF TGTGCCACCAGTGATCCCCGGACAGCAGAAGCTTTCTTT
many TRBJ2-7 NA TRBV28 CASRDTLTSYEQYF TGTGCCTCCCGGGACACCCTTACCTCCTACGAGCAGTACTTC
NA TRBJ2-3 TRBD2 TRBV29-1 CSVAPSGDTDTRYF TGCAGCGTCGCTCCTAGCGGGGACACAGATACACGGTATTTT
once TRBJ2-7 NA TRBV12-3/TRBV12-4 CVSTRREYHEQYF TGTGTCAGCACCCGACGGGAATACCACGAGCAATACTTC
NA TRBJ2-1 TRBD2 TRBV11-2 CGSSLRLAGVGGYNEEFF TGTGGCAGCAGCCTGAGACTAGCGGGAGTCGGGGGTTACAATGAGGAGTTCTTC
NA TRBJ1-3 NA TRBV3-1 CASSLLGGTSGNTIYF TGTGCCAGCAGCCTATTGGGTGGCACCTCTGGAAACACCATATATTTT
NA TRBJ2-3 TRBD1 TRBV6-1 CACSLAGGDTQYF TGTGCCTGCAGCTTGGCAGGGGGCGATACGCAGTATTTT
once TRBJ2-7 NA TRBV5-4 CASSWGGLVGDEQYF TGTGCCAGCAGCTGGGGTGGATTAGTCGGGGACGAGCAGTACTTC
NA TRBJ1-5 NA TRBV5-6 CASSFGQGSGQPQLF NA
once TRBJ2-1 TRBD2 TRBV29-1 CSVKLLTSGTYNEQFF TGTAGCGTTAAACTCCTGACTAGCGGGACCTACAATGAGCAGTTCTTC
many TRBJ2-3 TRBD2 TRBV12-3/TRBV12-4 CASSLLGLVTDTQYF TGTGCCAGCAGTTTACTGGGACTAGTAACAGATACGCAGTATTTT
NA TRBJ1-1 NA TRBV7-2 CASSGGTIRRNTEAFF TGTGCCAGCAGCGGAGGGACAATTCGAAGGAACACTGAAGCTTTCTTT
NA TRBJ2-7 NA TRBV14 CASSQGGARQYF TGTGCCAGCAGCCAAGGCGGAGCGAGGCAGTACTTC
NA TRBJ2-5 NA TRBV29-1 CSVTFGTETQYF TGCAGCGTTACCTTCGGCACGGAGACTCAGTACTTC